This T cell receptor (beta chain) was observed in a study of cytomegalovirus exposure and HLA in healthy donors. Primers for the PCR totalled 60 Vbeta and 13 Jbeta. Authors' methods: Roughly 11 million shared chains were among the about 80 million unique TCR beta chains that a later analysis counted. Clones were read by immunoSEQ multiplex PCR, and TCRdb kept only the in-frame ones, dropping some. V and J calls plus clone size are reproduced from that table; the DNA served to infer D and trimming. The sample lists 150,000 to 250,000 clones, approximately 79% occurring once. The donors, nominally healthy at sampling, likely had unrecorded immune exposures. V shed 1 base and J shed 5 bases, with 21 bases lying between them. Germline loops: CDR1 SGHVS, CDR2 FNYEAQ. This CDR3 contains 18 residues.

The gene calls are TRBV7-6 and TRBJ2-1; no definite D call. The receptor was derived from a girl aged 5-17 years in good health and CMV-seropositive. Specimen: PBMCs. The CDR3 DNA is TGTGCCAGCAGCTTAGTCCCCTTACAGAGTCCCATCAACAATGAGCAGTTCTTC. Its protein product is CASSLVPLQSPINNEQFF.